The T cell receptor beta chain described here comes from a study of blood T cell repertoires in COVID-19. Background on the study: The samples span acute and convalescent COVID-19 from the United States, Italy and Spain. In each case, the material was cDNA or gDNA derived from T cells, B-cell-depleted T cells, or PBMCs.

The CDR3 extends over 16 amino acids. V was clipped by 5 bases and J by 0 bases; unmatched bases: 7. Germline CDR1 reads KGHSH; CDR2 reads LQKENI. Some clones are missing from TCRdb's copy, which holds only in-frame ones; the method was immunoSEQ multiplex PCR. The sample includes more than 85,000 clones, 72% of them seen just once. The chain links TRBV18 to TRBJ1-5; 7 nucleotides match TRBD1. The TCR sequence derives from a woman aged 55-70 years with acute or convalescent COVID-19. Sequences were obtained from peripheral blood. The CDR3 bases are TGTGCCAGCTCAACAGGGGCAGCGAATAGCAATCAGCCCCAGCATTTT. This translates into CASSTGAANSNQPQHF.